Only a few counts were recorded for the clone carrying this T cell receptor beta chain. The data are from a study of blood T cell repertoires in COVID-19. The J segment lost 7 bases and the V segment lost 0 bases, leaving 11 bases of the junction unmatched. This CDR3 is built from 17 residues. Germline values: CDR1 LGHDT, CDR2 YNNKEL (reference sequence). Authors' processing steps: Reference gene primer amplification gave nucleated cell count estimates. Here immunoSEQ multiplex PCR was the method, and the copy in TCRdb shows in-frame clones only, minus some. The V and J calls and clone size are taken from that table; D and trimming were inferred from the DNA. This table has some 240,000 clones, 70% to 90% appearing once.

The sequence derives from a human donor in a cohort sampled during active COVID-19. Sequenced input: peripheral blood. V gene TRBV3-1 (or the pseudogene TRBV3-2) combines with J gene TRBJ2-2, with 7 bases identical to TRBD2. The CDR3: CASSQEPSKGGSGELFF. The CDR3 region has the DNA TGTGCCAGCAGCCAAGAGCCGAGTAAGGGCGGGAGCGGGGAGCTGTTTTTT.